The 5 T cell receptor beta chains presented below share a single source sample, sequenced in a study of low-dose radiotherapy and immunotherapy resistance in tumors. The sample's time point: before trial treatment. TRAV- and TRBV-specific primers, spanning alpha and beta chains, primed first-strand cDNA. Amplification, which lasted around 21 PCR cycles, used a constant-region primer and V-primer adapter to amplify TCRs. TCRdb reprocessed the reads via MiXCR and lists one record per CDR3 protein. The sample shows tens of thousands of distinct CDR3 sequences, 26% of them seen only once. The sequencing here drew on PBMCs, taken before treatment. These receptors came from a male donor with rectosigmoid adenocarcinoma.

This clonotype has a count of ten or more. The genes are TRBV5-1 and TRBJ2-7; 9 positions match TRBD1. This CDR3 has 16 residues. From germline, CDR1 is SGHRS and CDR2 YFSETQ. J gave up 5 bases and V 7 bases, and 16 bases lay outside the gene matches. CDR3 in DNA: TGCGCCAGCTCTAACGGCCGGGACAGGGTAGTCCACGAGCAGTACTTC. Translating it yields CASSNGRDRVVHEQYF.

About this clonotype: A far larger clone is off by one base, so a read error is likely. The chain employs TRBV5-4 and TRBJ2-1; 7 bases line up with TRBD1. The trim removed 3 bases at V and 8 bases at J, leaving 11 bases unmatched. This CDR3 region has 15 residues. Germline V lookup: CDR1 SGHNT, CDR2 YYREEE (reference sequence). The CDR3 loop reads CASSWPGQSTDEQFF. CDR3 DNA: TGTGCCAGCAGCTGGCCGGGACAGAGTACCGATGAGCAGTTCTTC.

This clonotype occurred many times. The chain links TRBV12-3 or TRBV12-4 to TRBJ2-7, with 7 bases that match TRBD1. V lost 6 bases to trimming and J lost 7 bases; unmatched junction nucleotides: 9. CDR3 size: 13 residues. The CDR3 nucleotides read TGTGCCAGCAGCACAGGGGTGCCTACGGAGCAGTACTTC. It translates to CASSTGVPTEQYF.

Many counts were recorded for this clonotype. The J gene is TRBJ2-5, the V gene TRBV13; the D gene is possibly TRBD1 (6 bases). The germline V gene has CDR1 PRHDT and CDR2 FYEKMQ (reference sequence). The CDR3 is 14 residues long. V lost 7 bases and J lost 2, with 14 bases in between. The CDR3 sequence is CASNKRGGQETQYF. The CDR3, as DNA: TGTGCCAGCAACAAAAGAGGGGGTCAAGAGACCCAGTACTTC. The entire variable domain, with the rest obtained from reference TRBV13 and TRBJ2-5, is as follows: AAGVIQSPRHLIKEKRETATLKCYPIPRHDTVYWYQQGPGQDPQFLISFYEKMQSDKGSIPDRFSAQQFSDYHSELNMSSLELGDSALYFCASNKRGGQETQYFGPGTRLLVL.

Note on this clonotype: The CDR3 does not close with the conserved phenylalanine or tryptophan, likely indicating a read error. This chain links TRBV7-7 with TRBJ1-5, with 9 bases that match TRBD1. Per the germline V gene, CDR1 is SSHAT and CDR2 is FNYEAQ (reference sequence). The CDR3 has 13 amino acids. CDR3 coding DNA: TGTGCCAGCAGCTTGGGACAGGGTCAGACCCAGCATTAT. Amino acids: CASSLGQGQTQHY.